The 6 T cell receptor beta chains listed next were all sequenced from one sample in a study of cytomegalovirus exposure and HLA in healthy donors (dated by TCRdb to about 2017). The receptor library was made with the immunoSEQ multiplex PCR assay. A mixture of 60 forward primers for TCR Vbeta segments and 13 reverse primers for TCR Jbeta segments was used in the multiplex PCR. TCRdb carries this immuneACCESS record with in-frame sequences only. Its versions omit some clonotypes, under half of them owing to an unresolved V gene in the studies checked, with the rest unexplained. The sample profile shows 120,000 to 150,000 clones; 70% to 85% of them were found once. The ten largest clones represent 1.9% of the sample. The specimen was PBMCs. The receptors here all came from a middle-aged woman in good health and CMV-seronegative.

The chain carries TRBV28 and TRBJ2-7, with 8 bases fitting TRBD1. The CDR3 consists of 15 residues. CDR1 is MDHEN, CDR2 SYDVKM, per germline. Trimming cost V 5 bases and J 3 bases; bases outside gene matches: 9. CDR3 sequence: CASSPLDRGGYEQYF. In DNA, the CDR3 is TGTGCCAGCAGTCCCTTAGACAGGGGAGGCTACGAGCAGTACTTC. Full variable domain (rest looked up from reference TRBV28 and TRBJ2-7): DVKVTQSSRYLVKRTGEKVFLECVQDMDHENMFWYRQDPGLGLRLIYFSYDVKMKEKGDIPEGYSVSREKKERFSLILESASTNQTSMYLCASSPLDRGGYEQYFGPGTRLTVT.

The chain couples TRBV6-5 to TRBJ1-5; the D gene is possibly TRBD1 (5 bases). Per germline, CDR1 MNHEY and CDR2 SVGAGI. Trimming pared 7 bases from V and 7 bases from J, leaving 17 bases between. This CDR3 has 14 residues. CDR3 bases: TGTGCCAGCACCGCAGGTAGGGGTTACCAGCCCCAGCATTTT. This encodes CASTAGRGYQPQHF.

With respect to this clone: Its ends do not fully match the called genes, so a read error is possible. This chain links TRBV10-3 with TRBJ2-5; a possible D gene is TRBD2 (6 bases). This CDR3 comprises 14 residues. Germline V gene lookup returns CDR1 ENHRY and CDR2 SYGVKD. The CDR3 here is CAISVNREKEAQYF. The CDR3 nucleotides read TGTGCCATCAGTGTAAACCGGGAGAAAGAGGCCCAGTACTTC.

The chain joins TRBV28 to TRBJ2-7; weak D call: TRBD1 (5 bases). The germline V gene has CDR1 MDHEN and CDR2 SYDVKM. The CDR3 is made up of 15 amino acids. V was trimmed by 5 bases and J by 0 bases, leaving 14 bases between them. In nucleotides, the CDR3 is TGTGCCAGCAGTACCCAAGGGGTCGGCTCCTACGAGCAGTACTTC. Translation: CASSTQGVGSYEQYF.

The gene calls are TRBV1 and TRBJ2-7; the table's D gene call, TRBD2, was not cross checked with the DNA. TRBV1 corresponds to a pseudogene. CDR3 length: 13 amino acids. CDR3 bases: TGCACCAGCAGTTGTCTAGCGGGATGGAGGCAGTACTTC. Protein product: CTSSCLAGWRQYF.

V gene TRBV18 combines with J gene TRBJ2-1; 9 nucleotides agree with TRBD1. Losses at the gene ends were 4 bases for V and 6 bases for J; bases not matched to a gene: 7. The CDR3 is made up of 15 amino acids. Germline lookup yields CDR1 KGHSH and CDR2 LQKENI. CDR3 residues: CASSRLGTGFNEQFF. The CDR3, as DNA: TGTGCCAGCTCACGCCTAGGGACAGGGTTCAATGAGCAGTTCTTC.